A selection of T cell receptor beta chains follows, all from one sample in a study of T cell responses to AZD1222 COVID-19 vaccine. Generated by immunoSEQ multiplex PCR, the TCRdb table keeps only in-frame clones and is missing some. Altogether about 180,000 clones are present, 70% to 90% being singletons, with the ten largest covering 1.6%. The starting material was peripheral blood, obtained on day 0 of AZD1222 vaccination. The receptors stem from an adult in good health. The CDR3 runs from the conserved cysteine through the conserved F or W. D genes are given only for firm matches. The size field is filled for only some rows; it gives once, few, many or a size class.

D gene: TRBD1; clone size: few; J gene: TRBJ2-1; V gene: TRBV6-4; CDR3 DNA: TGTGCCAGCAGTGAGGGGACAGAGAACAATGAGCAGTTCTTC; CDR3 protein: CASSEGTENNEQFF
D gene: -; clone size: -; J gene: TRBJ2-3; V gene: TRBV25-1; CDR3 DNA: TGTGCCAGCAGTGAATTCGGAGGGGCAGATACGCAGTATTTT; CDR3 protein: CASSEFGGADTQYF
D gene: TRBD1; clone size: -; J gene: TRBJ2-2; V gene: TRBV19; CDR3 DNA: TGTGCCAGTAGTACCCTGGGACAGGGGGGCACCGGGGAGCTGTTTTTT; CDR3 protein: CASSTLGQGGTGELFF
D gene: -; clone size: -; J gene: TRBJ1-2; V gene: TRBV27; CDR3 DNA: TGTGCCAGCAGACCGACACTGGTCGGCTATGGCTACACCTTC; CDR3 protein: CASRPTLVGYGYTF
D gene: -; clone size: -; J gene: TRBJ1-2; V gene: TRBV5-4; CDR3 DNA: TGTGCCAGCAGCTTTAACCCGAACTATGGCTACACCTTC; CDR3 protein: CASSFNPNYGYTF
D gene: TRBD2; clone size: -; J gene: TRBJ2-2; V gene: TRBV3-1/TRBV3-2; CDR3 DNA: TGTGCCAGCAGCCCGAGACAAGGGACTAGCGGCACCGGGGAGCTGTTTTTT; CDR3 protein: CASSPRQGTSGTGELFF
D gene: -; clone size: -; J gene: TRBJ1-1; V gene: TRBV6-6; CDR3 DNA: TGTGCCAGCAGGGGGTGGGGTGGAGCCGAAGCTTTCTTT; CDR3 protein: CASRGWGGAEAFF
D gene: -; clone size: -; J gene: TRBJ2-2; V gene: TRBV6-5; CDR3 DNA: TGTGCCAGCCGTTCAGGGGCGGACACCGGGGAGCTGTTTTTT; CDR3 protein: CASRSGADTGELFF
D gene: -; clone size: -; J gene: TRBJ2-5; V gene: TRBV5-1; CDR3 DNA: TGCGCCAGCATGAGCGGGCGAGGAGAGACCCAGTACTTC; CDR3 protein: CASMSGRGETQYF
D gene: TRBD1; clone size: -; J gene: TRBJ1-2; V gene: TRBV28; CDR3 DNA: TGTGCCAGCAGTTTATTACGGCAGGGGGACTATGGCTACACCTTC; CDR3 protein: CASSLLRQGDYGYTF
D gene: -; clone size: -; J gene: TRBJ2-5; V gene: TRBV27; CDR3 DNA: TGTGCCAGCAGTTTATCCCGGTGGTCGGCAGACCAAGAGACCCAGTACTTC; CDR3 protein: CASSLSRWSADQETQYF
D gene: -; clone size: -; J gene: TRBJ2-2; V gene: TRBV9; CDR3 DNA: TGTGCCAGCGAGGTTGGACAAAATACCGGGGAGCTGTTTTTT; CDR3 protein: CASEVGQNTGELFF
D gene: -; clone size: few; J gene: TRBJ2-5; V gene: TRBV5-1; CDR3 DNA: TGCGCCAGCAGCTTGGTTGGGGGCCCACAAGAGACCCAGTACTTC; CDR3 protein: CASSLVGGPQETQYF
D gene: TRBD1; clone size: -; J gene: TRBJ1-4; V gene: TRBV6-5; CDR3 DNA: TGTGCCAGCAGTCGTTGGGACAGGGAAAGCGAAAAACTGTTTTTT; CDR3 protein: CASSRWDRESEKLFF
D gene: -; clone size: -; J gene: TRBJ1-1; V gene: TRBV24-1; CDR3 DNA: TGTGCCACCTTCAACACTGAAGCTTTCTTT; CDR3 protein: CATFNTEAFF
D gene: TRBD2; clone size: -; J gene: TRBJ2-1; V gene: TRBV6-2/TRBV6-3; CDR3 DNA: TGTGCCAGCAGTTACGAGGCGGGAGTACGCAATGAGCAGTTCTTC; CDR3 protein: CASSYEAGVRNEQFF
D gene: TRBD1; clone size: -; J gene: TRBJ1-2; V gene: TRBV13; CDR3 DNA: TGTGCCAGCAGCAATGCTGGACAGGACGGCTATGGCTACACCTTC; CDR3 protein: CASSNAGQDGYGYTF
D gene: TRBD1; clone size: -; J gene: TRBJ2-1; V gene: TRBV19; CDR3 DNA: TGTGCCAGTAGTATAGATCGGCTGGACAGGCGCTCGAGTCTGGGCAATGAGCAGTTCTTC; CDR3 protein: CASSIDRLDRRSSLGNEQFF
D gene: -; clone size: once; J gene: TRBJ2-5; V gene: TRBV6-5; CDR3 DNA: TGTGCCACCTCCCCTGGGGCAGGTGGCCAAGAGACCCAGTACTTC; CDR3 protein: CATSPGAGGQETQYF
D gene: TRBD2; clone size: -; J gene: TRBJ2-1; V gene: TRBV18; CDR3 DNA: TGTGCCAGCTCACCCCAGGGACTACAAAATGAGCAGTTCTTC; CDR3 protein: CASSPQGLQNEQFF
D gene: -; clone size: -; J gene: TRBJ1-5; V gene: TRBV30; CDR3 DNA: TGTGCCTGGAGTGACAGGATTAGCAATCAGCCCCAGCATTTT; CDR3 protein: CAWSDRISNQPQHF
D gene: -; clone size: -; J gene: TRBJ1-5; V gene: TRBV2; CDR3 DNA: TGTGCCAGCAGTGAAGTTGGGCGGGGGAATAGCAATCAGCCCCAGCATTTT; CDR3 protein: CASSEVGRGNSNQPQHF
D gene: -; clone size: -; J gene: TRBJ1-6; V gene: TRBV2; CDR3 DNA: TGTGCCAGCAATTACCGGGACGGTAATAATTCACCCCTCCACTTT; CDR3 protein: CASNYRDGNNSPLHF
D gene: TRBD1; clone size: once; J gene: TRBJ1-2; V gene: TRBV16; CDR3 DNA: TGTGCCAGCAGCCAAGGGACAGTCTATGGCTACACCTTC; CDR3 protein: CASSQGTVYGYTF
D gene: TRBD1; clone size: -; J gene: TRBJ1-4; V gene: TRBV28; CDR3 DNA: TGTGCCAGCAGTTCTGAGGCAGGGGGCTTTGAAAAACTGTTTTTT; CDR3 protein: CASSSEAGGFEKLFF
D gene: TRBD1; clone size: -; J gene: TRBJ1-4; V gene: TRBV27; CDR3 DNA: TGTGCCAGCAGTCGACACCCGGGACAGGGGGATGAAAAACTGTTTTTT; CDR3 protein: CASSRHPGQGDEKLFF
D gene: -; clone size: -; J gene: TRBJ1-2; V gene: TRBV28; CDR3 DNA: TGTGCCAGCAGCGACGGGACACGCTATGGCTACACCTTC; CDR3 protein: CASSDGTRYGYTF
D gene: -; clone size: -; J gene: TRBJ1-5; V gene: TRBV5-4; CDR3 DNA: TGTGCCAGCAGCTTGGCGGGAGCCCGACAGCCCCAGCATTTT; CDR3 protein: CASSLAGARQPQHF
D gene: TRBD1; clone size: -; J gene: TRBJ1-4; V gene: TRBV5-8; CDR3 DNA: TGTGCCAGCAGCTTGTGGGACAGTAGTAATGAAAAACTGTTTTTT; CDR3 protein: CASSLWDSSNEKLFF